This T cell receptor beta chain was recovered during a study of T cells in Graves' hyperthyroidism and ophthalmopathy. Overall study findings and caveats: Ophthalmopathy was model-predicted a median about 6 months pre-onset. Blood also held most thyroid clonotypes expanded beyond 0.001.

The CDR3 is 15 residues long. The germline V gene encodes CDR1 MNHNS and CDR2 SASEGT. V lost 2 bases, J lost 6 bases, and 14 bases lay in between. Researchers took RNA transcripts and amplified the TCR beta CDR3 regions from them. Primed by the HTBI set, a first-round RT-PCR was run on the TCR CDR3. TCRdb fed the multiplex PCR reads into MiXCR, producing one record per CDR3 protein. Here the sample spans around 600,000 distinct CDR3 sequences, more than 12% being singletons. A patient was excluded if there was uncontrolled infection, other autoimmune disease, pregnancy or lactation. This clonotype was seen only once. Its antigen is unidentified. The conserved phenylalanine or tryptophan is not found at the CDR3 terminus, so this likely reflects a read error.

This clonotype was obtained from a woman in her forties or fifties with Graves' ophthalmopathy. Sequencing was done on a sample of blood. The chain couples TRBV6-1 to TRBJ2-4; D is possibly TRBD1 or TRBD2 (7 bases each). CDR3 DNA: TGTGCCAGCAGTGAAATGGCAGGGGGGGGAAACATTCAGTACTCC. Residues: CASSEMAGGGNIQYS.